The 22 T cell receptor beta chains presented below share a single source sample, sequenced in a study of T cells in Graves' hyperthyroidism and ophthalmopathy (dated by TCRdb to the late 2010s). The library was produced with multiplex PCR. TCRdb names Illumina HiSeq 2000 as the instrument used. TCR beta CDR3 regions were amplified from RNA transcripts. The TCR CDR3 was subjected to a first round of RT-PCR using the HTBI primer set and the Qiagen OneStep RT-PCR kit. Using fastp at Q25 and MiXCR, TCRdb reprocessed the public reads and kept productive beta chains. Each entry merges the rows of one CDR3 protein and shows their most common DNA and genes. In all, the sample holds 85,000 to 110,000 distinct CDR3 sequences, and roughly 44% of those were seen once. Approximately 25% of the sample is taken by the ten largest. Material: blood. The receptors come from a middle-aged man with Graves' hyperthyroidism.

This clonotype was counted at least ten times. The J gene is TRBJ1-4, the V gene TRBV6-6; 10 positions agree with TRBD1. The CDR3 is 15 residues long. Unmatched junction bases numbered 7, after V lost 5 bases and J lost 7 bases. The germline V gene has CDR1 MNHNY and CDR2 SVGAGI (reference sequence). The CDR3 DNA follows: TGTGCCAGCAGTGACCCGACAGGGGGCCTTGAAAAACTGTTTTTT. This codes for CASSDPTGGLEKLFF.

The table lists this clonotype with many counts. The chain carries TRBV5-1 and TRBJ1-6; D unclear. V was clipped by 2 bases and J by 3 bases, with 6 bases between them. There are 14 residues in the CDR3. Germline values: CDR1 SGHRS, CDR2 YFSETQ. Written as DNA, the CDR3 is TGCGCCAGCAGCTTCGGGAACTATAATTCACCCCTCCACTTT. Its protein product is CASSFGNYNSPLHF.

As to this clonotype: One end of the junction varies from germline; a read error may be responsible. The chain recombines TRBV20-1 with TRBJ1-5; no clear D. CDR1 is DFQATT, CDR2 SNEGSKA, per germline (reference sequence). The CDR3 is made up of 9 amino acids. Here the CDR3 reads CSANQPQHF. The CDR3 coding sequence is TGCAGTGCTAACCAGCCTCAGCATTTT.

This clonotype has ten or more counts. The chain carries TRBV6-5 and TRBJ1-6; no clear D gene. CDR1 is MNHEY, CDR2 SVGAGI, per germline. The CDR3 contains 16 residues. V shed 0 bases and J shed 3 bases, with 9 bases lying between them. The CDR3 is CASSYSTVDYNSPLHF. Here the CDR3 DNA reads TGTGCCAGCAGTTACTCGACGGTGGACTATAATTCACCCCTCCACTTT.

Note on this clonotype: This could be a read error, since a much larger clone is one nucleotide away. The V call is TRBV9, the J call TRBJ2-1; no clear D. Per the germline V gene, CDR1 is SGDLS and CDR2 is YYNGEE. Trimming left V 0 bases short and J 8 bases short, with 9 bases between. The CDR3 sequence is 13 residues long. The CDR3 DNA reads as TGTGCCAGCAGCGTAGTTGGAGTCGATGAGCAGTTCTTC. As protein: CASSVVGVDEQFF.

The chain uses TRBV27 and TRBJ1-2; 7 bases match TRBD1. The J segment lost 4 bases and the V segment lost 10 bases, leaving 15 bases of the junction unmatched. Germline V lookup: CDR1 MNHEY, CDR2 SMNVEV (reference sequence). This CDR3 is built from 15 residues. CDR3 in amino acids: CATRRGGQEGYGYTF. As DNA, the CDR3 is TGTGCCACCAGACGAGGGGGCCAGGAGGGCTATGGCTACACCTTC.

This chain uses TRBV9 with TRBJ2-6; D is undetermined. Germline CDR1 reads SGDLS; CDR2 reads YYNGEE. This CDR3 contains 14 residues. Trimming cost V 3 bases and J 4 bases, with 8 bases left between them. CDR3 sequence: CASSGGSGANVLTF. The CDR3 nucleotides read TGTGCCAGCAGCGGGGGTTCGGGGGCCAACGTCCTGACTTTC. The variable domain in full, completed from reference TRBV9 and TRBJ2-6, reads DSGVTQTPKHLITATGQRVTLRCSPRSGDLSVYWYQQSLDQGLQFLIQYYNGEERAKGNILERFSAQQFPDLHSELNLSSLELGDSALYFCASSGGSGANVLTFGAGSRLTVL.

J is TRBJ2-7 and V is TRBV29-1; D remains unclear. Germline lookup yields CDR1 SQVTM and CDR2 ANQGSEA. This CDR3 is 13 amino acids long. The V gene lost 8 bases and the J gene lost 2 bases, with 16 bases spanning the gap. CDR3 sequence: CSLGRAIPYEQYF. The CDR3 coding sequence is TGCAGCTTAGGTAGGGCCATCCCCTACGAGCAGTACTTC.

This clonotype showed up many times. The chain has TRBV5-1 and TRBJ2-2; D remains ambiguous. Germline CDR1 SGHRS, CDR2 YFSETQ. The length of the CDR3 is 14 residues. V shed 0 bases and J shed 1 base, with 4 bases lying between them. CDR3 protein: CASSLEGNTGELFF. In nucleotides, the CDR3 is TGCGCCAGCAGCTTGGAAGGGAACACCGGGGAGCTGTTTTTT.

As to this clonotype: The CDR3 end shows no conserved phenylalanine or tryptophan, and so a read error is likely. V is TRBV5-1 and J is TRBJ1-3; 7 bases map to TRBD1. V trimming: 4 bases; J trimming: 0 bases; junction bases outside the gene matches: 4. The CDR3 totals 15 residues. Per the germline V gene, CDR1 is SGHRS and CDR2 is YFSETQ. The CDR3: CASSQTGNSGNTIYL. CDR3 sequence (DNA): TGCGCCAGCAGCCAGACAGGGAACTCTGGAAACACCATATATCTT.

This clonotype appeared many times. CDR3 sequence: CASSQALGQGNYGYTF. DNA for the CDR3: TGCGCCAGCAGCCAAGCGCTAGGGCAGGGGAACTATGGCTACACCTTC. The chain joins TRBV4-1 to TRBJ1-2, with D maybe TRBD1 (6 bases). Trimming removed 1 base from V and 2 bases from J, with 14 bases in between. The CDR3 sequence is 16 residues long. CDR1 is MGHRA, CDR2 YSYEKL, per germline.

The rearrangement links TRBV9 to TRBJ1-4; weak D call: TRBD1 (5 bases). V was pared by 0 bases and J by 10 bases, with 19 bases between. Germline V gene sequence: CDR1 SGDLS, CDR2 YYNGEE. The CDR3 totals 16 residues. The CDR3, as DNA: TGTGCCAGCAGCGTAGCTGTCGGGGGGGGTAGAAGAAAACTGTTTTTT. Amino acid sequence: CASSVAVGGGRRKLFF. Combining the CDR3 with reference TRBV9 and TRBJ1-4 gives the whole variable domain DSGVTQTPKHLITATGQRVTLRCSPRSGDLSVYWYQQSLDQGLQFLIQYYNGEERAKGNILERFSAQQFPDLHSELNLSSLELGDSALYFCASSVAVGGGRRKLFFGSGTQLSVL.

This clonotype was picked up many times. The chain combines TRBV5-1 with TRBJ2-1, with 7 bases matching TRBD1. The J segment lost 7 bases and the V segment lost 1 base, leaving 8 bases of the junction unmatched. CDR3 length: 15 amino acids. CDR1 SGHRS and CDR2 YFSETQ come from the germline V gene. CDR3 amino acids: CASSLSPDRRNEQFF. Written as DNA, the CDR3 is TGCGCCAGCAGCTTGTCCCCGGACAGGAGAAATGAGCAGTTCTTC.

This clonotype was seen many times. V is TRBV6-1 and J is TRBJ1-2, with a possible D match to TRBD1 (6 bases). Germline V lookup: CDR1 MNHNS, CDR2 SASEGT. The CDR3 has 14 amino acids. V lost 6 bases and J lost 2, with 13 bases in between. The CDR3 DNA reads TGTGCCAGCAGCCGAACCGGGACAAACTATGGCTACACCTTC. Its protein is CASSRTGTNYGYTF.

This clonotype has at least ten counts. The chain couples TRBV20-1 to TRBJ1-1, with D hard to call. Trimming removed 3 bases at V and 2 bases at J, with 7 bases between. Germline V lookup: CDR1 DFQATT, CDR2 SNEGSKA (reference sequence). This CDR3 is 12 amino acids long. The CDR3 region has the DNA TGCAGTGCTAGTTGGCGTAACACTGAAGCTTTCTTT. It translates to CSASWRNTEAFF.

This clonotype was observed once. CDR3 sequence reads: CASRDGLAGGTTDTQYF. CDR3 in DNA: TGTGCCAGCAGAGACGGACTAGCGGGAGGGACCACAGATACGCAGTATTTT. The chain combines TRBV2 with TRBJ2-3; 15 bases are shared with TRBD2. The trim removed 6 bases at V and 2 bases at J, leaving 6 bases unmatched. This CDR3 is 17 amino acids long. Germline V lookup: CDR1 SNHLY, CDR2 FYNNEI.

The sample holds many counts of this clonotype. J is TRBJ2-1 and V is TRBV11-2; 11 nucleotides agree with TRBD2. Germline CDR1 reads SGHAT; CDR2 reads FQNNGV. Trimming removed 5 bases from V and 8 bases from J; junction bases left unmatched: 8. The CDR3 contains 15 residues. The CDR3 spells CASSLILAGEDEQFF. The CDR3 DNA is TGTGCCAGCAGCCTAATACTAGCGGGAGAGGATGAGCAGTTCTTC.

This clonotype occurred many times. A clone one base away is much larger, so this may be a read error. The V and J genes are TRBV7-3 and TRBJ2-1; tentatively, D is TRBD2 (6 bases). The germline V gene encodes CDR1 SGHTA and CDR2 FQGTGA. This CDR3 spans 13 amino acids. The CDR3 region is CASSLLTGDEQLF. CDR3 in DNA: TGTGCCAGCAGCTTACTAACGGGGGATGAGCAGCTCTTC. The full variable domain, completed using reference TRBV7-3 and TRBJ2-1, is GAGVSQTPSNKVTEKGKYVELRCDPISGHTALYWYRQSLGQGPEFLIYFQGTGAADDSGLPNDRFFAVRPEGSVSTLKIQRTERGDSAVYLCASSLLTGDEQLFGPGTRLTVL.

This clonotype showed up many times. J is TRBJ2-5 and V is TRBV20-1; 10 bases fit TRBD2. The length of the CDR3 is 14 residues. The germline gives CDR1 DFQATT, CDR2 SNEGSKA (reference sequence). CDR3 in DNA: TGCACCGCATGGAGCCTAGCGGGAGTGGAGACCCAGTACTTC. This codes for CTAWSLAGVETQYF.

This clonotype was picked up many times. The rearrangement links TRBV24-1 to TRBJ1-5; D gene uncertain. Between the trimmed V and J ends, which lost 0 bases and 6 bases, there was a span of 5 bases. Germline CDR1 and CDR2: KGHDR and SFDVKD. CDR3 length: 13 amino acids. For the CDR3, the DNA is TGTGCCACCAGTGATTTGAATGGTCAGCCCCAGCATTTT. This encodes CATSDLNGQPQHF.

This clonotype was observed a single time. The V and J genes are TRBV29-1 and TRBJ2-1; the match to TRBD1 covers 10 bases. Per germline, CDR1 SQVTM and CDR2 ANQGSEA. The CDR3 is 12 amino acids. V shed 6 bases and J 9 bases; nucleotides not matched to a gene: 5. The CDR3 is CSVRQGAGEQFF. CDR3 sequence (DNA): TGCAGCGTCCGACAGGGGGCGGGTGAGCAGTTCTTC.

Ten or more counts support this clonotype. This chain uses TRBV6-1 with TRBJ1-1, with a possible D match to TRBD1 (6 bases). Germline lookup yields CDR1 MNHNS and CDR2 SASEGT. Trimming shortened V by 4 bases and J by 4 bases, and 16 bases separated the two germline ends. The CDR3 covers 15 residues. CDR3 amino acids: CASSVPGVGGTEAFF. The CDR3 nucleotides are TGTGCCAGCAGTGTGCCGGGGGTAGGGGGCACTGAAGCTTTCTTT.